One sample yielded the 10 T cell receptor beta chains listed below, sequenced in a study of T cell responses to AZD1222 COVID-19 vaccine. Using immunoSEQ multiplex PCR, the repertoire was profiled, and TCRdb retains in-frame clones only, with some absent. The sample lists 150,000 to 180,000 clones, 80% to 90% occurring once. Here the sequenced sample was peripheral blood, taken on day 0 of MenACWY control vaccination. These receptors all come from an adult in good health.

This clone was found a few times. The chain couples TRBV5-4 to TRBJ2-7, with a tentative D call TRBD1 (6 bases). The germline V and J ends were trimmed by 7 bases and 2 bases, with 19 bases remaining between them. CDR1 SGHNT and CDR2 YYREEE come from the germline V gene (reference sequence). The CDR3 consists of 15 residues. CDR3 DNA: TGTGCCAGCCAGTCAGCGGACAGACCAACCTACGAGCAGTACTTC. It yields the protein CASQSADRPTYEQYF.

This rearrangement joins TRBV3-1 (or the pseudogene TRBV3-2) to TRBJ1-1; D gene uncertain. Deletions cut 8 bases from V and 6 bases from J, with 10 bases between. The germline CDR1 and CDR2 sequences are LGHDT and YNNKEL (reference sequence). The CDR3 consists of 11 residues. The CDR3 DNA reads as TGTGCCAGCGGAGGGATAGCTGAAGCTTTCTTT. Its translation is CASGGIAEAFF.

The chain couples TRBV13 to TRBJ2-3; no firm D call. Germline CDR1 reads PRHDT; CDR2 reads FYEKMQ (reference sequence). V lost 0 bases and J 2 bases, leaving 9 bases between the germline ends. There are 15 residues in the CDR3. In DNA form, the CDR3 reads TGTGCCAGCAGCTTAGGCCGGGTGCCCACAGATACGCAGTATTTT. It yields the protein CASSLGRVPTDTQYF.

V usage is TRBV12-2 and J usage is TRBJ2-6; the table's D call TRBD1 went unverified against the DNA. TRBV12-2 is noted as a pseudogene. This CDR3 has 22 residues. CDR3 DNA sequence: TGTGCAAGTCGCCCTGGCCAAAACCGAGGCGGACAGGGGTGTTCTGGGGCCAACGTCCTGACTTTC. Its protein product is CASRPGQNRGGQGCSGANVLTF.

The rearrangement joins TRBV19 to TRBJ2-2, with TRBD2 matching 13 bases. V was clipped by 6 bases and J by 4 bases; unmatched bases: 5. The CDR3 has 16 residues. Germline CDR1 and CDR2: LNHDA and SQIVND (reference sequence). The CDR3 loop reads CASRETSGRFTGELFF. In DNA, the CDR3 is TGTGCCAGTAGGGAGACTAGCGGGAGGTTCACCGGGGAGCTGTTTTTT.

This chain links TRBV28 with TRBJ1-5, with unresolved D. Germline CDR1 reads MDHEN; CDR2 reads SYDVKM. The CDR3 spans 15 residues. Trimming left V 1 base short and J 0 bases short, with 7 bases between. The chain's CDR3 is CASSLFTASNQPQHF. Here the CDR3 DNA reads TGTGCCAGCAGTTTATTTACAGCTAGCAATCAGCCCCAGCATTTT.

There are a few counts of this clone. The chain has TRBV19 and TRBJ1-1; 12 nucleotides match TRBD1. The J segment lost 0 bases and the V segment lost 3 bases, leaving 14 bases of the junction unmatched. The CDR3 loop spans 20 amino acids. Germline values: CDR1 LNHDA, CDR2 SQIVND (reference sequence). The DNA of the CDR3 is TGTGCCAGTAGTATTCTCGGGACAGGGGGCCGACTAACCATGAACACTGAAGCTTTCTTT. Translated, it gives CASSILGTGGRLTMNTEAFF.

This CDR3 reads CAWSYQRNTEAFF. The CDR3 DNA follows: TGTGCCTGGAGTTATCAGAGGAACACTGAAGCTTTCTTT. V gene TRBV30 combines with J gene TRBJ1-1; D is unclear. Trimming pared 2 bases from V and 1 base from J, leaving 8 bases between. Germline CDR1 and CDR2: GTSNPN and SVGIG (reference sequence). The CDR3 has 13 amino acids. The full variable domain, with the rest looked up from reference TRBV30 and TRBJ1-1, is SQTIHQWPATLVQPVGSPLSLECTVEGTSNPNLYWYRQAAGRGLQLLFYSVGIGQISSEVPQNLSASRPQDRQFILSSKKLLLSDSGFYLCAWSYQRNTEAFFGQGTRLTVV.

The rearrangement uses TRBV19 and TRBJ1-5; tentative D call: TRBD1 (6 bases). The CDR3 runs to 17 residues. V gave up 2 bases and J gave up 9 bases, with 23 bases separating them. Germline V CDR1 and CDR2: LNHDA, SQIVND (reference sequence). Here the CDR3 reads CASSITGRGEVRRPQHF. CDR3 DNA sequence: TGTGCCAGTAGTATAACAGGTAGGGGGGAAGTGAGGAGGCCCCAGCATTTT. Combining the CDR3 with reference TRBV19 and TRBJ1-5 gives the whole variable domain DGGITQSPKYLFRKEGQNVTLSCEQNLNHDAMYWYRQDPGQGLRLIYYSQIVNDFQKGDIAEGYSVSREKKESFPLTVTSAQKNPTAFYLCASSITGRGEVRRPQHFGDGTRLSIL.

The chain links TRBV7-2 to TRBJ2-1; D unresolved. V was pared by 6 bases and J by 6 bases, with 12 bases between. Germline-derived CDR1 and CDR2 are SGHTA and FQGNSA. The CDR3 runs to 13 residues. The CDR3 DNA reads TGTGCCAGCAGTAGGACCCGGGCCAATGAGCAGTTCTTC. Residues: CASSRTRANEQFF.